Included here is one TCR beta chain sequence, with context. The data belong to a study of blood T cell repertoires in COVID-19. As for the study in general: Some COVID-19 samples were acute and others convalescent; all came from the United States, Italy and Spain. T cells, B-cell-depleted T cells, or PBMCs supplied cDNA or gDNA.

Across about two dozen US areas, participants ranged in age from roughly 18 to 95 years. Clones were read by immunoSEQ multiplex PCR, and TCRdb kept only the in-frame ones, dropping some. This table holds approximately 140,000 clones, about 80% found once. CDR1 MNHEY and CDR2 SVGEGT come from the germline V gene. The J segment lost 5 bases and the V segment lost 2 bases, leaving 12 bases of the junction unmatched. This CDR3 is built from 18 residues. The source material was PBMCs or T cells enriched from blood (not recorded which). This TCR was sampled from a man aged 35 to 55 with acute COVID-19. The chain recombines TRBV6-2 or TRBV6-3 with TRBJ2-1; TRBD2 matches 10 bases. CDR3 coding DNA: TGTGCCAGCAGTTACCCCACGACGGGACTAGCGCTTAACAATGAGCAGTTCTTC. Translating it yields CASSYPTTGLALNNEQFF.